The rows below give T cell receptor beta chains drawn from one sample of a study of cytomegalovirus exposure and HLA in healthy donors. The assay was immunoSEQ multiplex PCR, and TCRdb's table has in-frame clones only and misses some. In all, the sample yields more than 110,000 clones. Sequencing used PBMCs. These receptors all stem from a man aged 35-49 years in good health and CMV-seronegative. Each CDR3 is given with its conserved first and last residue. D genes are given only for firm matches.

J gene: TRBJ2-4
V gene: TRBV4-2
D gene: .
CDR3 protein: CASSRDIQGSKNIQYF
CDR3 DNA: TGTGCCAGCAGCCGTGATATTCAGGGTTCCAAAAACATTCAGTACTTC

J gene: TRBJ2-7
V gene: TRBV29-1
D gene: .
CDR3 protein: CSGTGTYEQYF
CDR3 DNA: TGCAGCGGGACGGGGACCTACGAGCAGTACTTC

J gene: TRBJ1-3
V gene: TRBV7-2
D gene: .
CDR3 protein: CASSQGLTLGNTIYF
CDR3 DNA: TGTGCCAGCAGCCAGGGACTAACACTGGGAAACACCATATATTTT

J gene: TRBJ1-5
V gene: TRBV4-3
D gene: .
CDR3 protein: CASSQGAGNQPQHF
CDR3 DNA: TGCGCCAGCAGCCAGGGGGCAGGCAATCAGCCCCAGCATTTT

J gene: TRBJ1-6
V gene: TRBV25-1
D gene: .
CDR3 protein: CASSESVVAGIYNSPLHF
CDR3 DNA: TGTGCCAGCAGTGAATCGGTCGTGGCAGGCATCTATAATTCACCCCTCCACTTT

J gene: TRBJ2-3
V gene: TRBV5-4
D gene: TRBD2
CDR3 protein: CASSLPSGHDTQYF
CDR3 DNA: TGTGCCAGCAGCTTGCCTAGCGGGCACGATACGCAGTATTTT

J gene: TRBJ2-3
V gene: TRBV19
D gene: .
CDR3 protein: CASSIEGDSPGRDTQYF
CDR3 DNA: TGTGCCAGTAGTATAGAAGGAGACTCCCCGGGGAGGGATACGCAGTATTTT

J gene: TRBJ1-1
V gene: TRBV5-1
D gene: TRBD1
CDR3 protein: CASSQRSGGNTEAFF
CDR3 DNA: TGCGCCAGCAGCCAGAGATCAGGGGGTAACACTGAAGCTTTCTTT

J gene: TRBJ1-3
V gene: TRBV6-1
D gene: .
CDR3 protein: CASGGDAHGNTIYF
CDR3 DNA: TGTGCCAGCGGGGGGGACGCTCATGGAAACACCATATATTTT

J gene: TRBJ2-3
V gene: TRBV13
D gene: .
CDR3 protein: CASGGGGTDTQYF
CDR3 DNA: TGTGCCAGCGGGGGGGGCGGCACAGATACGCAGTATTTT

J gene: TRBJ1-1
V gene: TRBV4-1
D gene: .
CDR3 protein: CASSHLNTEAFF
CDR3 DNA: TGCGCCAGCTCACACCTGAACACTGAAGCTTTCTTT

J gene: TRBJ2-6
V gene: TRBV7-3
D gene: TRBD2
CDR3 protein: CASSSGLAGFGANVLTF
CDR3 DNA: TGTGCCAGCAGCTCCGGGCTAGCGGGGTTTGGGGCCAACGTCCTGACTTTC

J gene: TRBJ1-1
V gene: TRBV19
D gene: .
CDR3 protein: CASSIGPGEAFF
CDR3 DNA: TGTGCCAGTAGTATAGGGCCGGGTGAAGCTTTCTTT

J gene: TRBJ2-5
V gene: TRBV7-3
D gene: .
CDR3 protein: CASIRKHSKETQYF
CDR3 DNA: TGTGCCAGCATCCGAAAGCATTCCAAAGAGACCCAGTACTTC

J gene: TRBJ2-2
V gene: TRBV5-4
D gene: .
CDR3 protein: CASSSFRGRDTGELFF
CDR3 DNA: TGTGCCAGCAGCTCATTCAGGGGTAGGGACACCGGGGAGCTGTTTTTT

J gene: TRBJ2-3
V gene: TRBV6-1
D gene: .
CDR3 protein: CAIRDQSVTDTQYF
CDR3 DNA: TGTGCCATCCGAGACCAGAGCGTCACAGATACGCAGTATTTT

J gene: TRBJ2-1
V gene: TRBV2
D gene: TRBD2
CDR3 protein: CASFAGGIYNEQFF
CDR3 DNA: TGTGCCAGCTTTGCGGGGGGCATATACAATGAGCAGTTCTTC

J gene: TRBJ1-1
V gene: TRBV2
D gene: .
CDR3 protein: CASNFQGLNTEAFF
CDR3 DNA: TGTGCCAGCAACTTTCAGGGGCTGAACACTGAAGCTTTCTTT

J gene: TRBJ1-5
V gene: TRBV7-2
D gene: .
CDR3 protein: CASSLLQGNQPQHF
CDR3 DNA: TGTGCCAGCAGCTTGCTCCAGGGCAATCAGCCCCAGCATTTT

J gene: TRBJ1-2
V gene: TRBV9
D gene: .
CDR3 protein: CASTPGISEYGYTF
CDR3 DNA: TGTGCCAGCACCCCAGGGATATCAGAGTATGGCTACACCTTC

J gene: TRBJ2-3
V gene: TRBV13
D gene: TRBD2
CDR3 protein: CASSPRRLAGGSDTQYF
CDR3 DNA: TGTGCCAGCAGCCCGAGGCGACTAGCGGGGGGTTCAGATACGCAGTATTTT

J gene: TRBJ1-5
V gene: TRBV2
D gene: .
CDR3 protein: CASSVPGGSNQPQHF
CDR3 DNA: TGTGCCAGCAGTGTTCCCGGTGGTAGCAATCAGCCCCAGCATTTT

J gene: TRBJ2-4
V gene: TRBV2
D gene: .
CDR3 protein: CASRNRGGDIQYF
CDR3 DNA: TGTGCCAGCAGAAACAGGGGAGGAGACATTCAGTACTTC

J gene: TRBJ2-3
V gene: TRBV19
D gene: .
CDR3 protein: CASSIRDKGTDTQYF
CDR3 DNA: TGTGCCAGTAGTATCCGGGACAAGGGAACAGATACGCAGTATTTT

J gene: TRBJ1-1
V gene: TRBV5-1
D gene: .
CDR3 protein: CASSPSTGPDTEAFF
CDR3 DNA: TGCGCCAGCAGCCCGTCGACAGGTCCGGACACTGAAGCTTTCTTT

J gene: TRBJ1-1
V gene: TRBV5-4
D gene: .
CDR3 protein: CASSSTPQGDTEAFF
CDR3 DNA: TGTGCCAGCAGCTCAACTCCCCAGGGTGATACTGAAGCTTTCTTT